Each of the 23 T cell receptor beta chains below was sequenced from the same sample in a study of PD-L1 blockade in urothelial cancer. Described time point: peripheral blood 6 weeks after treatment start. TCRdb keeps only in-frame clones here, not all; method: immunoSEQ multiplex PCR. This table has 45,000 to 60,000 clones, 88% appearing once. The material sequenced was PBMCs, taken around atezolizumab (anti-PD-L1) treatment. These receptor sequences come from a man in his sixties with urothelial cancer.

The chain joins TRBV28 to TRBJ2-6; TRBD1 matches 9 bases. Unmatched junction bases numbered 15, after V lost 6 bases and J lost 0 bases. The CDR3 runs 20 residues. The V gene's germline CDR1 is MDHEN and CDR2 SYDVKM. Here the CDR3 DNA reads TGTGCCAGCAGCATACCATACCGGGACAGGGTGAGCTCTGGGGCCAACGTCCTGACTTTC. Translating it yields CASSIPYRDRVSSGANVLTF.

The chain recombines TRBV30 with TRBJ1-5; D gene ambiguous. V lost 0 bases, J lost 5 bases, and 8 bases lay in between. The germline V gene has CDR1 GTSNPN and CDR2 SVGIG (reference sequence). The CDR3 totals 13 residues. The CDR3 DNA sequence: TGTGCCTGGAGTGTACAAGGAGATCAGCCCCAGCATTTT. Its translation is CAWSVQGDQPQHF.

This chain joins TRBV19 and TRBJ1-1, with unresolved D. This CDR3 contains 13 residues. Trimming removed 5 bases at V and 7 bases at J, with 14 bases between. CDR1 is LNHDA, CDR2 SQIVND, per germline (reference sequence). CDR3 in amino acids: CASSPVPGFEAFF. CDR3 in DNA: TGTGCCAGTAGTCCAGTTCCGGGTTTTGAAGCTTTCTTT.

The J gene is TRBJ1-5, the V gene TRBV19; 8 nucleotides match TRBD1. V lost 5 bases, J lost 6 bases, and 12 bases stayed unmatched. This CDR3 has 16 residues. Germline CDR1 reads LNHDA; CDR2 reads SQIVND (reference sequence). The CDR3 DNA reads as TGTGCCAGTAGTCTAGTAGGACAGGGTATCAGTCAGCCCCAGCATTTT. It codes for CASSLVGQGISQPQHF.

The chain links TRBV7-9 to TRBJ2-1, with 10 bases matching TRBD2. Germline trimming cut 5 bases from V and 10 bases from J; bases unmatched to any gene: 8. The CDR3 contains 14 residues. Germline CDR1 and CDR2: SEHNR and FQNEAQ (reference sequence). This CDR3 reads CASSPGLAATEQFF. In DNA, the CDR3 is TGTGCCAGCAGCCCTGGACTAGCGGCGACGGAGCAGTTCTTC.

This chain's CDR3 is CASSSTGTLIYEQYF. CDR3 nucleotide sequence: TGTGCCAGCAGCTCGACAGGAACTTTAATTTACGAGCAGTACTTC. V and J are TRBV5-6 and TRBJ2-7, with D tentatively TRBD1 (6 bases). V was trimmed by 3 bases and J by 4 bases, leaving 17 bases between them. This CDR3 region has 15 residues. Germline CDR1 reads SGHDT; CDR2 reads YYEEEE.

V and J are TRBV28 and TRBJ1-1, with D unclear. V was clipped by 2 bases and J by 10 bases, with 14 bases between them. Germline values: CDR1 MDHEN, CDR2 SYDVKM. The CDR3 consists of 13 residues. The CDR3 DNA reads TGTGCCAGCAGTTTAGAGGCCCCACTGGGAGCTTTCTTT. The encoded protein is CASSLEAPLGAFF.

The chain recombines TRBV11-2 with TRBJ2-7, with TRBD1 as a possible D gene (6 bases). The CDR3 runs to 12 residues. The germline CDR1 and CDR2 sequences are SGHAT and FQNNGV. The V end was cut by 7 bases, the J end by 2 bases, with 9 bases between. The CDR3 region has the DNA TGTGCCAGCAAACAGGGCCCCTACGAGCAGTACTTC. Encoded protein: CASKQGPYEQYF.

This clone was seen only once. The chain links TRBV28 to TRBJ2-1; D perhaps matches TRBD2 (7 bases). CDR3 length: 14 residues. V was shortened by 7 bases and J by 0 bases, with 10 bases between the two germline ends. Germline V gene data show CDR1 as MDHEN and CDR2 as SYDVKM. The CDR3, as DNA: TGTGCCAGCAAAGGGGGGGGCTCCTACAATGAGCAGTTCTTC. Its protein product is CASKGGGSYNEQFF.

This clone has a handful of counts. The chain combines TRBV4-1 with TRBJ2-7; no firm D call. This CDR3 region has 14 residues. V dropped 1 base and J dropped 2 bases, with 9 bases sitting between them. Germline V gene data show CDR1 as MGHRA and CDR2 as YSYEKL. The CDR3 DNA reads TGCGCCAGCAGCCAAGGACTGGGTACCTACGAGCAGTACTTC. Encoded protein: CASSQGLGTYEQYF.

The gene calls are TRBV19 and TRBJ1-6, with 7 bases aligning to TRBD1. Trimming cost V 0 bases and J 4 bases; bases outside gene matches: 9. Germline loops: CDR1 LNHDA, CDR2 SQIVND (reference sequence). The CDR3 sequence is 18 residues long. DNA for the CDR3: TGTGCCAGTAGTATAGATTACACAGGGGTGAGGTATAATTCACCCCTCCACTTT. It translates to CASSIDYTGVRYNSPLHF.

CDR3 region: CASSLELSYGYTF. CDR3 bases: TGTGCCAGCAGTTTAGAGTTGTCCTATGGCTACACCTTC. The genes are TRBV28 and TRBJ1-2; the D is unclear. V lost 2 bases to trimming and J lost 4 bases, with 8 bases between them. This CDR3 has 13 amino acids. Germline-derived CDR1 and CDR2 are MDHEN and SYDVKM.

V gene TRBV5-8 combines with J gene TRBJ2-2; D is perhaps TRBD1 (5 bases). V lost 4 bases and J lost 0, with 10 bases in between. This CDR3 comprises 15 residues. Germline V gives CDR1 SGHTS, CDR2 YDEGEE. The CDR3 sequence: CASSPRTTNTGELFF. The CDR3, as DNA: TGTGCCAGCAGCCCCCGGACAACGAACACCGGGGAGCTGTTTTTT.

The rearrangement uses TRBV20-1 and TRBJ2-7; D is uncertain. Germline CDR1 reads DFQATT; CDR2 reads SNEGSKA (reference sequence). This CDR3 region has 11 residues. V dropped 7 bases and J dropped 7 bases, with 14 bases sitting between them. CDR3 coding DNA: TGCAGTGGAACTCGGTATATGGAGCAGTACTTC. It codes for CSGTRYMEQYF.

V usage is TRBV11-3 and J usage is TRBJ2-1; tentative D call: TRBD1 (5 bases). Germline V gene sequence: CDR1 SGHNT, CDR2 YENEEA. The CDR3 is 13 residues long. Trimming pared 6 bases from V and 6 bases from J, leaving 12 bases between. DNA of the CDR3: TGTGCCAGCAGTACGCAGGGTATCAATGAGCAGTTCTTC. It translates to CASSTQGINEQFF.

The chain is built from TRBV5-6 and TRBJ2-1; 7 bases are shared with TRBD1. The CDR3 runs 17 residues. Germline CDR1 reads SGHDT; CDR2 reads YYEEEE. V dropped 0 bases and J dropped 5; count of bases not matched to a gene: 11. The CDR3 DNA reads as TGTGCCAGCAGCTTGGAAATCACAGGGGCCAGTAACAATGAGCAGTTCTTC. Its protein is CASSLEITGASNNEQFF.

There are a few counts of this clone. V gene TRBV5-5 combines with J gene TRBJ2-6; D possibly corresponds to TRBD1 (5 bases). CDR3 length: 15 residues. Per germline, CDR1 SGHKS and CDR2 YYEKEE (reference sequence). Trimming removed 0 bases at V and 2 bases at J, with 6 bases between. The CDR3 DNA reads TGTGCCAGCAGCTTGGCAGGGACTGGGGCCAACGTCCTGACTTTC. Translation: CASSLAGTGANVLTF.

In its sample, this clone was seen many times. The gene calls are TRBV5-1 and TRBJ1-1; D ambiguous. The CDR3 is 13 residues long. The V end lost 0 bases, the J end lost 4 bases, and 7 bases lay between the germline ends. Germline loops: CDR1 SGHRS, CDR2 YFSETQ. CDR3 residues: CASSLVLSTEAFF. The CDR3 DNA sequence: TGCGCCAGCAGCTTGGTACTGAGCACTGAAGCTTTCTTT.

The chain couples TRBV10-2 to TRBJ2-5; possible D gene TRBD1, 6 bases. The CDR3 runs to 13 residues. V dropped 3 bases and J dropped 3 bases, with 8 bases sitting between them. Germline V gives CDR1 WSHSY, CDR2 SAAADI. The CDR3 DNA is TGCGCCAGCAGTGACCACAGGGAAGAGACCCAGTACTTC. It specifies CASSDHREETQYF.

This clone was found once. The rearrangement links TRBV19 to TRBJ2-2; 9 bases fit TRBD1. Germline CDR1 LNHDA, CDR2 SQIVND (reference sequence). This CDR3 is 13 amino acids long. The J segment lost 5 bases and the V segment lost 11 bases, leaving 6 bases of the junction unmatched. The DNA for the CDR3 is TGTGCCTCCGGGACAGGGTATACCGGGGAGCTGTTTTTT. Amino acid sequence: CASGTGYTGELFF.

The CDR3 spells CASSLGDRVYEQYF. Written as DNA, the CDR3 is TGCGCCAGCAGCTTGGGGGACAGGGTCTACGAGCAGTACTTC. The J gene is TRBJ2-7, the V gene TRBV5-1, with 9 nucleotides matching TRBD1. J was trimmed by 3 bases and V by 0 bases; bases with no gene match: 1. The germline gives CDR1 SGHRS, CDR2 YFSETQ. The CDR3 is 14 residues long. The full variable domain, in which reference TRBV5-1 and TRBJ2-7 provide the parts outside the CDR3, is KAGVTQTPRYLIKTRGQQVTLSCSPISGHRSVSWYQQTPGQGLQFLFEYFSETQRNKGNFPGRFSGRQFSNSRSEMNVSTLELGDSALYLCASSLGDRVYEQYFGPGTRLTVT.

The chain uses TRBV5-4 and TRBJ2-2, with 8 bases aligning to TRBD2. CDR1 is SGHNT and CDR2 is YYREEE in the germline V gene (reference sequence). J lost 7 bases, V lost 0 bases, and 11 bases had no gene match. The CDR3 runs to 17 residues. For the CDR3, the DNA is TGTGCCAGCAGCTTGGCCCCCCTAGCCGGGGGGGGCGGGGAGCTGTTTTTT. Its protein is CASSLAPLAGGGGELFF.

In DNA form, the CDR3 reads TGTGCCATCAGCCGGACAGACTACGAGCAGTACTTC. It encodes CAISRTDYEQYF. The chain joins TRBV10-3 to TRBJ2-7; a possible D gene is TRBD1 (6 bases). Trimming removed 6 bases at V and 3 bases at J, with 9 bases between. The CDR3 covers 12 residues. The germline V gene encodes CDR1 ENHRY and CDR2 SYGVKD.